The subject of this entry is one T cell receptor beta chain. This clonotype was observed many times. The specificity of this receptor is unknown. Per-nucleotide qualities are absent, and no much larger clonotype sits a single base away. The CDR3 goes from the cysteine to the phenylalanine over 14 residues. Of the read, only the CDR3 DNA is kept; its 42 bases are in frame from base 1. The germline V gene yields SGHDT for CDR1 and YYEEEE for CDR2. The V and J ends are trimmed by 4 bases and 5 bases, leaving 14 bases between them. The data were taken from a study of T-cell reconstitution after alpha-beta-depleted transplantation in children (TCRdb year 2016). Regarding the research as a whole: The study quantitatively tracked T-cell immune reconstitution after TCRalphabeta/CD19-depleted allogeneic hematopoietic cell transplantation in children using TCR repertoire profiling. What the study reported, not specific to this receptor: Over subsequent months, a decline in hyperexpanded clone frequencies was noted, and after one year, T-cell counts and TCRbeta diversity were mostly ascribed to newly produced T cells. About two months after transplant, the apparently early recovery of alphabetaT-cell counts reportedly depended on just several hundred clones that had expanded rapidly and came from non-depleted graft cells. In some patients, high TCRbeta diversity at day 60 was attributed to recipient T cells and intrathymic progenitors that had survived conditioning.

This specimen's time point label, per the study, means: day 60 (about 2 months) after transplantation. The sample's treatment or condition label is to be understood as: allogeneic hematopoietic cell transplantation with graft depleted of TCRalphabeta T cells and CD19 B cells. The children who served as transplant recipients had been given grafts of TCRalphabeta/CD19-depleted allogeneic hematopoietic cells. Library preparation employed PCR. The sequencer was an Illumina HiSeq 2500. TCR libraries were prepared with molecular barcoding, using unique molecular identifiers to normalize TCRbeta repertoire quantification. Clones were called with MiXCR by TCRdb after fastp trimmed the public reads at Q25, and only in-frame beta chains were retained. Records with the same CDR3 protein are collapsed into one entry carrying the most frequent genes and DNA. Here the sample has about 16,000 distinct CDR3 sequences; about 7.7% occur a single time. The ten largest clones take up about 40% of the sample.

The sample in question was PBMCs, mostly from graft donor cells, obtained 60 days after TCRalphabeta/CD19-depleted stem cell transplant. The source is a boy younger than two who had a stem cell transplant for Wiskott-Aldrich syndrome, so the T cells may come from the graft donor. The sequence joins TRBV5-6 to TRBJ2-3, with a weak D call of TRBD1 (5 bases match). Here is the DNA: TGTGCCAGCAGCACAACCAGGGCCCAAGATACGCAGTATTTT. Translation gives CASSTTRAQDTQYF. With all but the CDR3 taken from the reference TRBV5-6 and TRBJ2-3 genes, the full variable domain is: DAGVTQSPTHLIKTRGQQVTLRCSPKSGHDTVSWYQQALGQGPQFIFQYYEEEERQRGNFPDRFSGHQFPNYSSELNVNALLLGDSALYLCASSTTRAQDTQYFGPGTRLTVL.